The 32 T cell receptor beta chains given below trace back to one sample, sequenced in a study of cytomegalovirus exposure and HLA in healthy donors. The protocol was immunoSEQ multiplex PCR, while the TCRdb copy is restricted to in-frame clones and leaves out a portion. Of approximately 300,000 clones listed, roughly 89% were seen once; the top ten hold more than 0.8%. The sequenced sample consisted of PBMCs. These receptors originate from a woman under 30 in good health and CMV-seronegative.

This clone appeared once. The gene calls are TRBV29-1 and TRBJ2-7; TRBD1 agrees at 9 bases. Germline lookup yields CDR1 SQVTM and CDR2 ANQGSEA. V lost 8 bases to trimming and J lost 2 bases; unmatched junction nucleotides: 7. The CDR3 loop spans 13 amino acids. CDR3 amino acids: CSTRGQGPYEQYF. CDR3 nucleotides: TGCAGCACCAGGGGACAGGGACCCTACGAGCAGTACTTC.

The chain couples TRBV11-2 to TRBJ2-1, with D uncertain. This CDR3 region has 10 residues. Germline loops: CDR1 SGHAT, CDR2 FQNNGV. V lost 3 bases and J 10 bases, leaving 4 bases between the germline ends. The DNA of the CDR3 is TGTGCCAGCAGCTTTGAGGAGCAGTTCTTC. Translating gives CASSFEEQFF.

This sequence joins TRBV5-1 and TRBJ2-2; possible D gene TRBD2, 5 bases. Germline V gives CDR1 SGHRS, CDR2 YFSETQ. The CDR3 runs 15 residues. Between the trimmed V and J ends, which lost 4 bases and 4 bases, there was a span of 14 bases. Here the CDR3 reads CASSTSDGITGELFF. In DNA, the CDR3 is TGCGCCAGCAGCACTTCGGACGGGATCACCGGGGAGCTGTTTTTT. Together with reference TRBV5-1 and TRBJ2-2, the CDR3 gives the full variable domain: KAGVTQTPRYLIKTRGQQVTLSCSPISGHRSVSWYQQTPGQGLQFLFEYFSETQRNKGNFPGRFSGRQFSNSRSEMNVSTLELGDSALYLCASSTSDGITGELFFGEGSRLTVL.

The V call is TRBV7-6, the J call TRBJ1-1, with 9 positions matching TRBD1. In germline, CDR1 is SGHVS, CDR2 FNYEAQ. Trimming cost V 2 bases and J 6 bases; bases outside gene matches: 19. This CDR3 contains 19 residues. CDR3 DNA: TGTGCCAGCAGCTTAAGGCCCCGGGACAGGGAGCGGGGTGGGGCTGAAGCTTTCTTT. This codes for CASSLRPRDRERGGAEAFF. Complete variable domain (other parts from reference TRBV7-6 and TRBJ1-1): GAGVSQSPRYKVTKRGQDVALRCDPISGHVSLYWYRQALGQGPEFLTYFNYEAQQDKSGLPNDRFSAERPEGSISTLTIQRTEQRDSAMYRCASSLRPRDRERGGAEAFFGQGTRLTVV.

The chain is built from TRBV29-1 and TRBJ2-7; D may be TRBD2 (5 bases). The CDR3 extends over 14 amino acids. The germline CDR1 and CDR2 sequences are SQVTM and ANQGSEA. The ends were cut back, 6 bases at V and 5 bases at J, with 20 bases in the middle. CDR3 in amino acids: CSVQTRVPLDEQYF. DNA for the CDR3: TGCAGCGTCCAAACGAGGGTCCCCCTCGACGAGCAGTACTTC.

A few counts support this clone. The chain has TRBV7-3 and TRBJ2-2; possible D gene TRBD2, 6 bases. Between the trimmed V and J ends, which lost 5 bases and 5 bases, there was a span of 9 bases. There are 13 residues in the CDR3. Germline V gene lookup returns CDR1 SGHTA and CDR2 FQGTGA. The CDR3 region has the DNA TGTGCCAGCAGCCCGAGCGGGACCGGGGAGCTGTTTTTT. Encoded protein: CASSPSGTGELFF.

The CDR3 DNA reads as TGTGCCAGCAGCCCTCCTAGCGGGAGCGGGACCGGGGAGCTGTTTTTT. Translated, it gives CASSPPSGSGTGELFF. The chain combines TRBV7-2 with TRBJ2-2; TRBD2 aligns across 10 bases. The germline V gene has CDR1 SGHTA and CDR2 FQGNSA. This CDR3 region has 16 residues. V lost 5 bases to trimming and J lost 5 bases; unmatched junction nucleotides: 8.

The chain recombines TRBV28 with TRBJ2-2, with 8 bases fitting TRBD2. CDR1 MDHEN and CDR2 SYDVKM come from the germline V gene. The CDR3 consists of 15 residues. Trimming at V came to 5 bases and at J to 5 bases, leaving 7 bases not matched to a gene. The CDR3 bases are TGTGCCAGCAGTAGCGGGAGTTCGGGTACCGGGGAGCTGTTTTTT. Encoded protein: CASSSGSSGTGELFF.

Comment on this clone: Other nucleotide sequences in the sample specify the same CDR3. The genes are TRBV5-1 and TRBJ2-1; 7 nucleotides line up with TRBD1. The CDR3 is 14 residues long. Trimming removed 0 bases from V and 8 bases from J; junction bases left unmatched: 5. CDR1 is SGHRS, CDR2 YFSETQ, per germline. CDR3 coding DNA: TGCGCCAGCAGCTTGGGACAGGGTGGCGATGAGCAGTTCTTC. Its translation: CASSLGQGGDEQFF.

The chain employs TRBV2 and TRBJ2-5; maybe TRBD2 (6 bases). Trimming took off 6 bases at V and 5 bases at J, with 13 bases between the two ends. This CDR3 contains 13 residues. The germline gives CDR1 SNHLY, CDR2 FYNNEI. The CDR3 DNA follows: TGTGCCAGCAGGCTAGCGCCAAGGGAGACCCAGTACTTC. This sequence encodes CASRLAPRETQYF.

The rearrangement uses TRBV7-3 and TRBJ2-5, with TRBD2 matching 8 bases. V trimming: 5 bases; J trimming: 5 bases; junction bases outside the gene matches: 7. This CDR3 contains 14 residues. The germline V gene encodes CDR1 SGHTA and CDR2 FQGTGA. The CDR3: CASSLRTSSETQYF. In nucleotides, the CDR3 is TGTGCCAGCAGCCTTCGGACTAGCTCGGAGACCCAGTACTTC.

The V and J genes are TRBV6-6 and TRBJ1-5, with D possibly matching TRBD1 (6 bases). The length of the CDR3 is 14 residues. The ends were cut back, 7 bases at V and 7 bases at J, with 17 bases in the middle. The V gene's germline CDR1 is MNHNY and CDR2 SVGAGI (reference sequence). CDR3: CASNSGVMIQPQHF. The CDR3 DNA sequence: TGTGCCAGCAACTCAGGGGTAATGATACAGCCCCAGCATTTT.

This chain joins TRBV6-6 and TRBJ2-3; D possibly corresponds to TRBD1 (5 bases). The CDR3 contains 12 residues. The ends were cut back, 11 bases at V and 0 bases at J, with 9 bases in the middle. The V gene's germline CDR1 is MNHNY and CDR2 SVGAGI (reference sequence). The CDR3 nucleotides are TGTGCCGGGGCATCGAGCACAGATACGCAGTATTTT. It specifies CAGASSTDTQYF.

V and J are TRBV28 and TRBJ1-2, with D unclear. The CDR3 runs 12 residues. In germline, CDR1 is MDHEN, CDR2 SYDVKM. V was trimmed by 5 bases and J by 5 bases, leaving 9 bases between them. CDR3: CASSPGRYGYTF. The CDR3 DNA reads as TGTGCCAGCAGTCCCGGGAGATATGGCTACACCTTC.

CDR3 loop: CASKVGRDGEKLFF. The CDR3 DNA reads as TGTGCCAGTAAAGTAGGACGGGATGGCGAAAAACTGTTTTTT. The chain carries TRBV19 and TRBJ1-4; D gene uncertain. Trimming took off 7 bases at V and 8 bases at J, with 17 bases between the two ends. The germline CDR1 and CDR2 sequences are LNHDA and SQIVND (reference sequence). CDR3 length: 14 residues.

The V gene is TRBV9, the J gene TRBJ1-1; 9 positions agree with TRBD1. V gave up 3 bases and J gave up 1 base; unmatched junction bases: 13. Per germline, CDR1 SGDLS and CDR2 YYNGEE. The CDR3 is made up of 18 amino acids. The CDR3 region has the DNA TGTGCCAGCAGCGCCCGAGTCCCGGGACAGGGAAAGAACACTGAAGCTTTCTTT. It encodes CASSARVPGQGKNTEAFF.

The CDR3 coding sequence is TGTGCCAGCAGCAAATTGGGACAGGCAGGCTACGAGCAGTACTTC. This encodes CASSKLGQAGYEQYF. The chain employs TRBV13 and TRBJ2-7, with 8 nucleotides matching TRBD1. The junction had 9 bases not matched to a gene; V was cut back by 5 bases and J by 3 bases. The CDR3 is 15 amino acids. Germline CDR1 is PRHDT and CDR2 is FYEKMQ (reference sequence).

This clone is a singleton in its sample. The V call is TRBV7-9, the J call TRBJ2-3; 13 bases align to TRBD2. This CDR3 has 16 amino acids. With V trimmed by 4 bases and J by 6 bases, 7 bases remained unmatched. Germline V CDR1 and CDR2: SEHNR, FQNEAQ (reference sequence). The CDR3 protein is CASSSGLAGEMDTQYF. The CDR3 DNA follows: TGTGCCAGCAGCTCAGGACTAGCGGGAGAGATGGATACGCAGTATTTT.

CDR3 sequence: CASSFQGGTVNTEAFF. Written as DNA, the CDR3 is TGTGCCAGCAGCTTCCAAGGCGGGACAGTGAACACTGAAGCTTTCTTT. This chain joins TRBV7-2 and TRBJ1-1, with 7 bases that match TRBD1. The CDR3 is made up of 16 amino acids. CDR1 SGHTA and CDR2 FQGNSA come from the germline V gene. The V segment lost 3 bases and the J segment 0 bases; nucleotides outside the gene matches: 7.

J is TRBJ2-2 and V is TRBV4-2; D gene uncertain. Germline V lookup: CDR1 LGHNA, CDR2 YNFKEQ. With 0 bases removed from V and 6 bases from J, the gap between germline ends came to 8 bases. The length of the CDR3 is 14 residues. CDR3 loop: CASSQEPTSGELFF. CDR3 in DNA: TGTGCCAGCAGCCAAGAACCGACTTCCGGGGAGCTGTTTTTT.

The CDR3 DNA reads as TGTGCCAGCAGTTACTCGGGCACGCAGGATGAGCAGTTCTTC. It translates to CASSYSGTQDEQFF. The genes are TRBV6-5 and TRBJ2-1; D not certain. Between the trimmed V and J ends, which lost 0 bases and 8 bases, there was a span of 11 bases. The CDR3 runs to 14 residues. CDR1 is MNHEY, CDR2 SVGAGI, per germline.

This chain joins TRBV10-3 and TRBJ2-7; TRBD2 matches 8 bases. CDR3 length: 15 residues. The germline V gene encodes CDR1 ENHRY and CDR2 SYGVKD. V shed 6 bases and J 0 bases; nucleotides not matched to a gene: 7. In nucleotides, the CDR3 is TGTGCCATCAGCCTTAGCGGGGCCGACTCCTACGAGCAGTACTTC. Translated: CAISLSGADSYEQYF.

This chain uses TRBV4-1 with TRBJ1-5; the match to TRBD1 covers 8 bases. Germline CDR1 is MGHRA and CDR2 is YSYEKL. Trimming removed 4 bases from V and 2 bases from J; junction bases left unmatched: 4. CDR3 length equals 15 residues. The CDR3 loop reads CASSRGGQGNQPQHF. CDR3 sequence (DNA): TGCGCCAGCAGCCGAGGGGGACAGGGCAATCAGCCCCAGCATTTT.

The chain uses TRBV2 and TRBJ1-2; 7 bases map to TRBD1. Germline CDR1 reads SNHLY; CDR2 reads FYNNEI. CDR3 length equals 13 residues. Germline trimming cut 6 bases from V and 7 bases from J; bases unmatched to any gene: 8. CDR3 DNA: TGTGCCAGCAGCCTACAGGGGCCGGCTGGCTACACCTTC. It codes for CASSLQGPAGYTF.

The chain couples TRBV27 to TRBJ2-1; 8 bases agree with TRBD2. The CDR3 spans 15 residues. Trimming at V came to 6 bases and at J to 3 bases, leaving 7 bases not matched to a gene. CDR1 MNHEY and CDR2 SMNVEV come from the germline V gene (reference sequence). CDR3 nucleotides: TGTGCCAGCAGGGGCGGGGGGCCCCTCTACAATGAGCAGTTCTTC. Translated, it gives CASRGGGPLYNEQFF.

Regarding this clone: Other DNA sequences in the sample encode the same CDR3. The chain uses TRBV27 and TRBJ1-1; 9 bases align to TRBD1. Germline CDR1 MNHEY, CDR2 SMNVEV (reference sequence). This CDR3 contains 14 residues. The J segment lost 5 bases and the V segment lost 2 bases, leaving 3 bases of the junction unmatched. The DNA of the CDR3 is TGTGCCAGCAGTTTAGACAGGGGGGGGACTGAAGCTTTCTTT. This translates into CASSLDRGGTEAFF.

A single count supports this clone. The V call is TRBV19, the J call TRBJ1-5; 9 bases are shared with TRBD1. V was clipped by 0 bases and J by 6 bases; unmatched bases: 6. The CDR3 runs 16 residues. Germline V gene sequence: CDR1 LNHDA, CDR2 SQIVND (reference sequence). Here the CDR3 DNA reads TGTGCCAGTAGTATAGATCTAAGACAGGGGGGTCAGCCCCAGCATTTT. Its protein product is CASSIDLRQGGQPQHF.

The rearrangement links TRBV11-2 to TRBJ2-7, with 12 bases aligning to TRBD2. The trim removed 5 bases at V and 3 bases at J, leaving 8 bases unmatched. This CDR3 comprises 16 residues. Germline V gene sequence: CDR1 SGHAT, CDR2 FQNNGV. In DNA, the CDR3 is TGTGCCAGCAGCCCGATGACTAGCGGGAGCCGCTACGAGCAGTACTTC. Residues: CASSPMTSGSRYEQYF.

The chain has TRBV9 and TRBJ2-7; tentatively, D is TRBD1 (6 bases). The germline gives CDR1 SGDLS, CDR2 YYNGEE. The CDR3 is made up of 15 amino acids. V was shortened by 4 bases and J by 2 bases, with 16 bases between the two germline ends. CDR3 coding DNA: TGTGCCAGCAGCCCTAGAGGGGGTATCCCCTACGAGCAGTACTTC. Amino acid sequence: CASSPRGGIPYEQYF.

V usage is TRBV9 and J usage is TRBJ1-2; TRBD1 matches 7 bases. With 4 bases clipped from V and 9 bases from J, the junction kept 12 bases outside the gene matches. The CDR3 covers 14 residues. Germline lookup yields CDR1 SGDLS and CDR2 YYNGEE. CDR3 region: CASSPRQGRDRYTF. DNA for the CDR3: TGTGCCAGCAGCCCCCGACAGGGCCGGGACCGCTACACCTTC.

The DNA of the CDR3 is TGTGCCATCAGGCGCGGGACGGGGGATACGCAGTATTTT. Protein: CAIRRGTGDTQYF. This chain uses TRBV10-3 with TRBJ2-3, with D possibly being TRBD2 (6 bases). The CDR3 has 13 residues. Germline loops: CDR1 ENHRY, CDR2 SYGVKD. Trimming shortened V by 6 bases and J by 6 bases, and 13 bases separated the two germline ends.

J is TRBJ2-7 and V is TRBV27; TRBD2 matches at 10 bases. From germline, CDR1 is MNHEY and CDR2 SMNVEV (reference sequence). J lost 2 bases, V lost 3 bases, and 10 bases had no gene match. This CDR3 region has 17 residues. The CDR3 bases are TGTGCCAGCAGTTTCACTAGCGGGATCGCCTCCACCTACGAGCAGTACTTC. This translates into CASSFTSGIASTYEQYF.